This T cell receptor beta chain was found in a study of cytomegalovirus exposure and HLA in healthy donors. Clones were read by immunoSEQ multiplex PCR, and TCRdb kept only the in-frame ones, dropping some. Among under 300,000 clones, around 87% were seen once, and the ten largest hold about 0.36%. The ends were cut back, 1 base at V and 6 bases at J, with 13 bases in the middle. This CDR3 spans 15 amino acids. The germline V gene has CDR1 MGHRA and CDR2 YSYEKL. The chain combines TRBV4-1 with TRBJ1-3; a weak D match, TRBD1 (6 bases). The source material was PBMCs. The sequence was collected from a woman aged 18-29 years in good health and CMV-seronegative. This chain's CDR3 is CASSQVRGALNTIYF. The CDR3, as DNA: TGCGCCAGCAGCCAAGTGCGGGGGGCCCTAAACACCATATATTTT.